Below are 25 T cell receptor beta chains sequenced from a single sample in a study of blood T cell repertoires in COVID-19. Sequencing was performed with immunoSEQ multiplex PCR; in TCRdb, only in-frame clones are kept and a portion is missing. Of over 300,000 clones listed, more than 70% are singletons. The sequencing sample was made of peripheral blood. The receptors come from a young man who had recovered from COVID-19.

The chain combines TRBV14 with TRBJ1-2; 9 bases agree with TRBD1. The CDR3 loop spans 12 amino acids. Trimming cost V 3 bases and J 13 bases; bases outside gene matches: 6. CDR1 is SGHDN and CDR2 is FVKESK in the germline V gene. CDR3 amino acids: CASSHAGTGTTF. The CDR3 DNA is TGTGCCAGCAGCCACGCCGGGACAGGGACCACCTTC.

The J gene is TRBJ1-1, the V gene TRBV5-4; D gene ambiguous. The V gene lost 6 bases and the J gene lost 0 bases, with 15 bases spanning the gap. Per the germline V gene, CDR1 is SGHNT and CDR2 is YYREEE (reference sequence). The CDR3 extends over 15 amino acids. DNA of the CDR3: TGTGCCAGCACCACGGAGGTCGTGATGAACACTGAAGCTTTCTTT. Translation gives CASTTEVVMNTEAFF. The variable domain in full, with the rest retrieved from reference TRBV5-4 and TRBJ1-1, is ETGVTQSPTHLIKTRGQQVTLRCSSQSGHNTVSWYQQALGQGPQFIFQYYREEENGRGNFPPRFSGLQFPNYSSELNVNALELDDSALYLCASTTEVVMNTEAFFGQGTRLTVV.

V and J are TRBV2 and TRBJ2-5; TRBD1 matches at 8 bases. After removal of 0 bases from V and 5 bases from J, the junction contained 8 bases not matched to a gene. Germline CDR1 reads SNHLY; CDR2 reads FYNNEI. This CDR3 has 16 residues. CDR3 residues: CASSEATGAGGETQYF. In DNA form, the CDR3 reads TGTGCCAGCAGTGAAGCGACAGGGGCCGGTGGGGAGACCCAGTACTTC.

This clone was seen just once. This chain uses TRBV25-1 with TRBJ1-1; D might be TRBD1 (5 bases). The CDR3 sequence is 14 residues long. V lost 4 bases and J lost 4, with 13 bases in between. Per germline, CDR1 MGHDK and CDR2 SYGVNS. This chain's CDR3 is CASSVSQGGTEAFF. CDR3 DNA: TGTGCCAGCAGTGTTTCTCAGGGAGGCACTGAAGCTTTCTTT.

This chain links TRBV9 with TRBJ2-3; 8 bases are a match to TRBD2. This CDR3 has 15 amino acids. The V gene end was trimmed by 0 bases and the J gene end by 2 bases; junction bases not matched to a gene: 2. In germline, CDR1 is SGDLS, CDR2 YYNGEE. This CDR3 reads CASSVAGGDTDTQYF. Here the CDR3 DNA reads TGTGCCAGCAGCGTAGCGGGAGGGGACACAGATACGCAGTATTTT.

The CDR3 here is CASAETSGRTQETQYF. In DNA form, the CDR3 reads TGTGCCAGTGCCGAGACTAGCGGGAGAACCCAAGAGACCCAGTACTTC. V gene TRBV19 combines with J gene TRBJ2-5; 12 positions agree with TRBD2. CDR1 is LNHDA and CDR2 is SQIVND in the germline V gene (reference sequence). Germline trimming cut 8 bases from V and 1 base from J; bases unmatched to any gene: 8. This CDR3 spans 16 amino acids.

The chain carries TRBV7-2 and TRBJ1-2; a weak D match, TRBD1 (5 bases). CDR1 SGHTA and CDR2 FQGNSA come from the germline V gene. The germline V and J ends were trimmed by 5 bases and 7 bases, with 11 bases remaining between them. CDR3 size: 12 residues. The CDR3 region is CASSEQGGGYTF. Here the CDR3 DNA reads TGTGCCAGCAGCGAGCAGGGAGGTGGCTACACCTTC. Filled out from reference TRBV7-2 and TRBJ1-2, the complete variable domain reads GAGVSQSPSNKVTEKGKDVELRCDPISGHTALYWYRQSLGQGLEFLIYFQGNSAPDKSGLPSDRFSAERTGGSVSTLTIQRTQQEDSAVYLCASSEQGGGYTFGSGTRLTVV.

The gene calls are TRBV7-9 and TRBJ2-2; TRBD2 is a possible D gene (5 bases). The germline gives CDR1 SEHNR, CDR2 FQNEAQ (reference sequence). The V and J ends lost 7 bases and 6 bases respectively, with 21 bases between them. The CDR3 consists of 16 residues. CDR3 sequence reads: CASIETIASPAGELFF. CDR3 nucleotide sequence: TGTGCCAGCATAGAGACCATAGCGTCCCCCGCCGGGGAGCTGTTTTTT.

The chain couples TRBV3-1 (or the pseudogene TRBV3-2) to TRBJ1-1; D might be TRBD1 (5 bases). The CDR3 runs to 13 residues. Germline CDR1 reads LGHDT; CDR2 reads YNNKEL (reference sequence). V was trimmed by 4 bases and J by 4 bases, leaving 10 bases between them. CDR3 protein: CASSPRAVTEAFF. CDR3 nucleotides: TGTGCCAGCAGCCCCAGGGCGGTCACTGAAGCTTTCTTT.

The sample holds a few counts of this clone. The rearrangement joins TRBV25-1 to TRBJ1-2; D ambiguous. This CDR3 is built from 13 residues. Germline V gene sequence: CDR1 MGHDK, CDR2 SYGVNS. V dropped 2 bases and J dropped 7 bases, with 11 bases sitting between them. Written as DNA, the CDR3 is TGTGCCAGCAGTGAAGCCCGGGAGGCTGGCTACACCTTC. Translation gives CASSEAREAGYTF.

The genes are TRBV3-1 (or the pseudogene TRBV3-2) and TRBJ2-7; 8 positions match TRBD2. The CDR3 has 16 amino acids. Germline CDR1 LGHDT, CDR2 YNNKEL (reference sequence). The V and J ends lost 0 bases and 7 bases, in that order; junction bases with no gene match: 11. The DNA for the CDR3 is TGTGCCAGCAGCCAAGATAGAGGGCTAGCGGGTGATGAGCAGTACTTC. Its protein is CASSQDRGLAGDEQYF.

The rearrangement joins TRBV10-3 to TRBJ2-2; 15 nucleotides align to TRBD2. The V gene's germline CDR1 is ENHRY and CDR2 SYGVKD. V was pared by 5 bases and J by 6 bases, with 7 bases of the junction left unmatched. The CDR3 is 17 residues long. Here the CDR3 DNA reads TGTGCCATCAGTACCGGGACTAGCGGGGGGTCGTCCGGGGAGCTGTTTTTT. Its translation is CAISTGTSGGSSGELFF.

The chain is built from TRBV5-1 and TRBJ2-2; unclear D gene. Germline V gene lookup returns CDR1 SGHRS and CDR2 YFSETQ. The V end was cut by 1 base, the J end by 5 bases, with 9 bases between. The CDR3 runs 14 residues. The CDR3: CASSLSQVTGELFF. In DNA, the CDR3 is TGCGCCAGCAGCTTGAGTCAGGTTACCGGGGAGCTGTTTTTT.

This clone showed up just a few times. V and J are TRBV7-2 and TRBJ1-2; D gene unclear. Trimming removed 1 base at V and 7 bases at J, with 13 bases between. CDR1 and CDR2 from the germline V gene are SGHTA and FQGNSA. The CDR3 runs 14 residues. CDR3: CASSLGGQARGYTF. DNA for the CDR3: TGTGCCAGCAGCTTAGGAGGGCAAGCCCGTGGCTACACCTTC.

The chain combines TRBV3-1 (or the pseudogene TRBV3-2) with TRBJ1-2, with D hard to call. The CDR3 is 12 residues long. Germline CDR1 reads LGHDT; CDR2 reads YNNKEL (reference sequence). V lost 4 bases to trimming and J lost 7 bases, with 10 bases between them. This chain's CDR3 is CASSPGGSGYTF. The CDR3 DNA reads TGTGCCAGCAGCCCCGGAGGAAGTGGCTACACCTTC.

The genes are TRBV19 and TRBJ2-1, with D possibly being TRBD2 (6 bases). CDR3 length: 16 residues. V lost 4 bases and J 6 bases, leaving 19 bases between the germline ends. Germline CDR1 and CDR2: LNHDA and SQIVND (reference sequence). CDR3 nucleotide sequence: TGTGCCAGTAGTACCCTCCGGGGGAGAACGGGCAATGAGCAGTTCTTC. Translation gives CASSTLRGRTGNEQFF.

This sequence joins TRBV5-5 and TRBJ1-2, with D perhaps TRBD1 (5 bases). The CDR3 loop spans 14 amino acids. Germline V gene sequence: CDR1 SGHKS, CDR2 YYEKEE (reference sequence). Trimming stripped 4 bases from V and 7 bases from J, with 17 bases between. CDR3 DNA: TGTGCCAGCAGCATGGATCCGGAGGGGTTTGGCTACACCTTC. Amino acids: CASSMDPEGFGYTF.

The chain links TRBV2 to TRBJ1-5, with TRBD1 as a possible D gene (5 bases). Germline V gene data show CDR1 as SNHLY and CDR2 as FYNNEI. The length of the CDR3 is 15 residues. V lost 2 bases, J lost 5 bases, and 13 bases lay in between. This CDR3 reads CASSEQGSGHQPQHF. The CDR3 coding sequence is TGTGCCAGCAGTGAACAGGGTTCGGGCCATCAGCCCCAGCATTTT.

The rearrangement uses TRBV7-9 and TRBJ2-6; 12 bases map to TRBD1. Germline V lookup: CDR1 SEHNR, CDR2 FQNEAQ (reference sequence). The CDR3 sequence is 16 residues long. Losses at the gene ends were 11 bases for V and 2 bases for J; bases not matched to a gene: 7. The DNA of the CDR3 is TGTGCCGTGGCCGGGACAGGGGGCACTGGGGCCAACGTCCTGACTTTC. Translating it yields CAVAGTGGTGANVLTF.

The CDR3 is CASSQGGGGIDEQFF. Written as DNA, the CDR3 is TGCGCCAGCAGCCAAGGTGGCGGGGGGATCGATGAGCAGTTCTTC. The chain joins TRBV4-3 to TRBJ2-1; 8 bases map to TRBD2. The CDR3 spans 15 residues. Trimming took 1 base from V and 8 from J; bases not matched to a gene: 7. Germline values: CDR1 LGHNA, CDR2 YSLEER.

This clone came up a few times. The rearrangement joins TRBV7-8 to TRBJ1-2; D remains ambiguous. The CDR3 extends over 13 amino acids. Germline-derived CDR1 and CDR2 are SGHVS and FQNEAQ. V gave up 5 bases and J gave up 4 bases, with 11 bases separating them. CDR3 nucleotides: TGTGCCAGCAGCCACCCCACTAGCTATGGCTACACCTTC. Protein: CASSHPTSYGYTF.

This sequence joins TRBV4-3 and TRBJ1-6; no clear D gene. The length of the CDR3 is 14 residues. Germline V gene data show CDR1 as LGHNA and CDR2 as YSLEER. Trimming removed 0 bases at V and 7 bases at J, with 7 bases between. The CDR3 DNA reads TGCGCCAGCAGCCAAGAGGCGGCAAATTCACCCCTCCACTTT. It specifies CASSQEAANSPLHF.

The J gene is TRBJ2-3, the V gene TRBV19; 16 bases fit TRBD2. Germline loops: CDR1 LNHDA, CDR2 SQIVND (reference sequence). V lost 5 bases and J lost 4; bases outside the gene matches: 9. The CDR3 is 18 residues long. The chain's CDR3 is CASSFSGTSGGASDTQYF. CDR3 sequence (DNA): TGTGCCAGTAGTTTCTCCGGGACTAGCGGGGGGGCGTCAGATACGCAGTATTTT.

DNA of the CDR3: TGTGCCAGCAGTGCAAGTCGACAGGGCGGTGAAGCTTTCTTT. Its protein product is CASSASRQGGEAFF. The rearrangement links TRBV2 to TRBJ1-1, with TRBD1 identical over 7 bases. Trimming at V came to 4 bases and at J to 7 bases, leaving 9 bases not matched to a gene. The CDR3 totals 14 residues. CDR1 and CDR2 (germline): SNHLY, FYNNEI.

The J gene is TRBJ2-5, the V gene TRBV10-3; D is ambiguous. V shed 3 bases and J shed 5 bases, with 7 bases lying between them. Germline V CDR1 and CDR2: ENHRY, SYGVKD. The CDR3 runs 12 residues. In DNA form, the CDR3 reads TGTGCCATCAGTGATGGCCCGGAGACCCAGTACTTC. Protein product: CAISDGPETQYF.